This TCR beta chain was found in a study of T cells in Graves' hyperthyroidism and ophthalmopathy (dated by TCRdb to the late 2010s). Broadly, across the study: Peripheral blood was sampled at the time of initial diagnosis, prior to any treatment. To identify TCR V-J signatures that set the groups apart, the researchers used a discovery cohort of 100 patients, made up of 43 with Graves' ophthalmopathy and some 56 with stable Graves' hyperthyroidism. An independent validation cohort of under 20 hyperthyroidism patients and roughly 16 patients who later progressed to ophthalmopathy tested prospective prediction of ophthalmopathy. The roughly 94 discovery patients were randomly divided into training and test sets at a 7:3 ratio. In addition, the study compared T-cell repertoires in thyroid tissue and in blood from roughly six Graves' hyperthyroidism patients. After blood sampling, hyperthyroidism patients were treated with methimazole at a starting dose of 30 mg daily, and ophthalmopathy patients were treated with high-dose intravenous methylprednisolone. The paper describes TCR Vbeta CDR3 sequencing of some 130 peripheral blood samples, made up of fewer than 50 ophthalmopathy patients, over 70 hyperthyroidism patients and roughly 17 progressor patients. General study outcomes and caveats: Sample size was not statistically predetermined, and blinding of investigators to group allocation was not performed. In validation, the model predicted progression to ophthalmopathy with 55% to 71% sensitivity and 72.22% specificity, a median of about six months before onset. Most expanded thyroid clonotypes (frequency above 0.001) were also detected in blood, a finding suggesting that blood repertoires may reflect thyroid immune responses. In cross-validation, a model built on a 13 V-J signature told ophthalmopathy apart from stable hyperthyroidism with approximately 91% sensitivity and about 81% specificity, and in testing the same model reached 80%/75%.

Stable Graves' hyperthyroidism was defined as the absence of progression to ophthalmopathy over 18 months of follow-up. The hyperthyroidism patients were between 18 and 65 years old and newly diagnosed, with a disease duration of less than 2 months. Exclusion was applied to patients with uncontrolled infections, other autoimmune diseases, pregnancy or lactation. Diagnoses were based on clinical symptoms, serum thyroxine and TRAb, thyroid ultrasound and orbital computed tomography. PBMCs were separated from 7.5 to 10 ml of fresh peripheral blood using Ficoll-Paque density gradient centrifugation. Trizol reagent was used to extract total RNA, and RNA quality was then checked on an Agilent 2100 Bioanalyzer. This clonotype was counted a few times. Its antigen remains unidentified. No qualities accompany the bases; no much larger clone lies one base away. Amplification of TCR beta CDR3 regions was carried out from RNA transcripts. For the first round of RT-PCR on the TCR CDR3, the HTBI primer set was used together with the Qiagen OneStep RT-PCR kit. A second multiplex PCR round built the libraries, followed by size selection and purification. Paired-end sequencing of the libraries was performed with 100 bp reads on an Illumina HiSeq2000. Per the source publication's procedure: Raw data were processed with SOAPnuke, discarding reads with adapters, uncalled bases, mean Phred below 15, or no exact constant-primer or identifier match. High-quality paired reads were merged using COPE v1.2.5, and each unique nucleotide sequence was defined as a clonotype. Clonotypes were aligned to IMGT TRBV, TRBD and TRBJ reference segments using MiTCR v1.1. The analysis was restricted to V-J combinations with a frequency above 0.0001, which together covered 98% to 99.2% of the repertoires. A TCS score was defined as the ratio between F50 (clonal expansion) and ExV (chaos), using BLOSUM62-based TCRdist between CDR3 peptides within each V-J. Welch's t-statistics and random forest reduced around 510 V-J features to roughly 13, which were used in a naive Bayes classifier (R e1071). The public sequencing data were trimmed at Q25 with fastp and processed into clonotypes with MiXCR by TCRdb, which kept only in-frame beta chains. Under each unique CDR3 protein, matching rows form one entry showing the most common genes and DNA. V and J calls and clone size were set by TCRdb, not the authors. The sample table lists under 800,000 distinct CDR3 sequences, less than 15% of them with a count of one. The top ten clonotypes cover around 9.6% of the sample.

V gives up 7 bases and J gives up 6 bases, and the segment between their germline ends measures 13 bases. Including the terminal cysteine and phenylalanine, the CDR3 comprises 13 residues. The DNA shown is the 39-base CDR3, in frame from base 1. Reading the germline V gene gives CDR1 MNHNS and CDR2 SASEGT. This chain joins TRBV6-1 to TRBJ2-1; no confident D gene assignment can be made. The sequencing input was blood. This receptor was taken from a woman aged 18-29 years with Graves' hyperthyroidism. The DNA sequence is TGTGCCAGCACCCAATCAGGCGCCAATGAGCAGTTCTTC. It translates as CASTQSGANEQFF.